The rows below give T cell receptor beta chains drawn from one sample of a study of blood T cell repertoires in COVID-19. The table came from immunoSEQ multiplex PCR; TCRdb's copy has only in-frame clones and leaves some out. The table includes about 160,000 clones, approximately 79% detected once. Source material: peripheral blood. These receptors all stem from a woman aged 40 to 50 with COVID-19, enrolled during active disease. Each CDR3 is given with its conserved first and last residue. A D gene is named only where the DNA matches it firmly. Only part of the rows carry a size: once, few, many, or a class if the clone is expanded.

TRBJ2-2 | NA | TRBV30 | TRBD2 | TGTGCCTACCGGACTAGCGGAGCCCCCCGCACCGGGGAGCTGTTTTTT | CAYRTSGAPRTGELFF
TRBJ2-1 | NA | TRBV15 | TRBD2 | TGTGCCACCAGCAGAGGACTAGCGGGGGTGGGCTCCTACAATGAGCAGTTCTTC | CATSRGLAGVGSYNEQFF
TRBJ2-2 | NA | TRBV7-3 | NA | TGTGCCAGCAGCCCGACAGTTTCGAACACCGGGGAGCTGTTTTTT | CASSPTVSNTGELFF
TRBJ2-2 | NA | TRBV4-2 | NA | TGTGCCAGCAGCCAAGTAACAGCGAACACCGGGGAGCTGTTTTTT | CASSQVTANTGELFF
TRBJ2-3 | NA | TRBV30 | TRBD2 | TGTGCCTGGAGCTCGGGACTAGCATCGCTCCTCCATTTT | CAWSSGLASLLHF
TRBJ1-1 | NA | TRBV5-1 | NA | TGCGCCAGCAGCTTGGGAGGGCTTAACACTGAAGCTTTCTTT | CASSLGGLNTEAFF
TRBJ1-5 | few | TRBV5-5 | TRBD1 | TGTGCCAGCAGCTTTCAAACCGGGACAGTGAATCAGCCCCAGCATTTT | CASSFQTGTVNQPQHF
TRBJ1-4 | NA | TRBV28 | NA | TGTGCCAGTAGATCCGGGATTACCGCAACTAATGAAAAACTGTTTTTT | CASRSGITATNEKLFF
TRBJ2-3 | NA | TRBV13 | TRBD1 | TGTGCCAGCAGCCGAACAGGGGCTAGCACAGATACGCAGTATTTT | CASSRTGASTDTQYF
TRBJ2-3 | few | TRBV7-3 | TRBD2 | TGTGCCAGCAGCTCCAGGACTAGCGATACGCAGTATTTT | CASSSRTSDTQYF